This passage covers 14 T cell receptor beta chains from one sample sequenced in a study of response to subunit inactivated influenza vaccine. TCRdb reanalysed the RT-PCR reads using MiXCR and keeps one entry per CDR3 protein. This table has fewer than 600,000 distinct CDR3 sequences, less than 7.5% appearing once. The source material was PBMCs from blood, sampled 23 to 25 months after vaccination. The receptors stem from a man aged 45 to 75 who received an inactivated influenza vaccine.

This clonotype was counted between two and nine times. The rearrangement joins TRBV20-1 to TRBJ2-1, with 12 bases fitting TRBD2. CDR3 size: 15 residues. Germline trimming cut 6 bases from V and 8 bases from J; bases unmatched to any gene: 11. Looked up from germline, CDR1 is DFQATT and CDR2 is SNEGSKA (reference sequence). The CDR3 DNA reads as TGCAGTGCGCCTAAACTAGCGGGGGGAGGGGATGAGCAGTTCTTC. Its protein is CSAPKLAGGGDEQFF.

Many counts were recorded for this clonotype. The chain has TRBV6-5 and TRBJ2-5, with 8 bases lining up with TRBD1. The CDR3 totals 17 residues. Germline-derived CDR1 and CDR2 are MNHEY and SVGAGI. With 4 bases clipped from V and 0 bases from J, the junction kept 10 bases outside the gene matches. CDR3 sequence reads: CASSLGQGPVNQETQYF. Here the CDR3 DNA reads TGTGCCAGCAGTTTAGGACAGGGACCGGTGAACCAAGAGACCCAGTACTTC.

This clonotype was seen a handful of times. The V gene is TRBV9, the J gene TRBJ2-7; 10 positions match TRBD1. V lost 3 bases to trimming and J lost 3 bases; unmatched junction nucleotides: 6. Germline CDR1 SGDLS, CDR2 YYNGEE. The CDR3 runs to 15 residues. In nucleotides, the CDR3 is TGTGCCAGCAGCGGGTCCGGGACAGGGGACTACGAGCAGTACTTC. The encoded protein is CASSGSGTGDYEQYF.

This clonotype has only a few counts. The chain joins TRBV12-3 or TRBV12-4 to TRBJ1-4; weak D call: TRBD1 (5 bases). The CDR3 covers 15 residues. V was trimmed by 3 bases and J by 4 bases, leaving 12 bases between them. CDR3 sequence (DNA): TGTGCCAGCAGTTTGAGAGGGGATATTAATGAAAAACTGTTTTTT. Translation: CASSLRGDINEKLFF.

V is TRBV7-9 and J is TRBJ2-1; unclear D gene. CDR3 length equals 13 residues. Trimming shortened V by 5 bases and J by 8 bases, and 13 bases separated the two germline ends. The germline CDR1 and CDR2 sequences are SEHNR and FQNEAQ (reference sequence). CDR3 amino acids: CASSVRVFDEQFF. CDR3 sequence (DNA): TGTGCCAGCAGCGTTAGGGTATTTGATGAGCAGTTCTTC.

CDR3 region: CASSPDGGGMAFPLHF. The CDR3 DNA follows: TGCGCCAGCAGCCCGGACGGAGGGGGCATGGCGTTCCCCCTCCACTTT. The chain employs TRBV5-1 and TRBJ1-6; 7 bases are shared with TRBD1. The CDR3 spans 16 residues. V shed 4 bases, J shed 13 bases, and the junction held 17 bases outside the gene matches. Germline CDR1 is SGHRS and CDR2 is YFSETQ.

The chain joins TRBV7-2 to TRBJ1-5; D might be TRBD1 (5 bases). This CDR3 is built from 14 residues. CDR1 and CDR2 (germline): SGHTA, FQGNSA. V was shortened by 5 bases and J by 13 bases, with 21 bases between the two germline ends. The CDR3: CASSQGSQARGQHF. The CDR3 bases are TGTGCCAGCAGCCAGGGTTCACAGGCTCGGGGGCAGCATTTT.

This clonotype occurred many times. The chain employs TRBV16 and TRBJ1-2, with D unresolved. This CDR3 spans 14 amino acids. Germline V gene lookup returns CDR1 KGHSY and CDR2 FQNENV. Trimming stripped 0 bases from V and 4 bases from J, with 9 bases between. CDR3 in DNA: TGTGCCAGCAGCCAATCACCAGGCGCCTATGGCTACACCTTC. Its translation is CASSQSPGAYGYTF.

In its sample, this clonotype was seen many times. The chain links TRBV4-3 to TRBJ2-7, with 7 bases identical to TRBD2. This CDR3 spans 16 amino acids. Looked up from germline, CDR1 is LGHNA and CDR2 is YSLEER. Trimming took 3 bases from V and 7 from J; bases not matched to a gene: 15. CDR3 coding DNA: TGCGCCAGCAGCCAGAACCGGGACGGCGGACTAGGAGAGCAGTACTTC. Translation: CASSQNRDGGLGEQYF.

V is TRBV6-5 and J is TRBJ2-7, with TRBD1 matching over 7 bases. The CDR3 is made up of 15 amino acids. Germline-derived CDR1 and CDR2 are MNHEY and SVGAGI. The V and J ends lost 8 bases and 4 bases, in that order; junction bases with no gene match: 14. CDR3 residues: CASRSQPATGYEQYF. CDR3 nucleotides: TGTGCCAGCCGTTCGCAACCCGCGACAGGGTACGAGCAGTACTTC.

This clonotype was detected a few times. The chain uses TRBV12-3 or TRBV12-4 and TRBJ2-2; the match to TRBD1 covers 10 bases. V dropped 6 bases and J dropped 5; count of bases not matched to a gene: 6. CDR3 size: 15 residues. The chain's CDR3 is CASRARDRGTGELFF. The CDR3 nucleotides are TGTGCCAGCAGAGCCCGGGACAGGGGTACCGGGGAGCTGTTTTTT.

This clonotype has only a few counts. The chain couples TRBV4-2 to TRBJ2-7; tentative D call: TRBD2 (6 bases). The CDR3 contains 16 residues. The germline V gene has CDR1 LGHNA and CDR2 YNFKEQ. Trimming pared 1 base from V and 2 bases from J, leaving 15 bases between. The chain's CDR3 is CASSQGTGTGAYEQYF. The DNA for the CDR3 is TGTGCCAGCAGCCAAGGAACCGGGACGGGGGCCTACGAGCAGTACTTC.

The chain carries TRBV7-8 and TRBJ2-7; the match to TRBD1 covers 10 bases. Trimming removed 2 bases from V and 6 bases from J; junction bases left unmatched: 7. Germline V lookup: CDR1 SGHVS, CDR2 FQNEAQ. This CDR3 is built from 15 residues. The CDR3 DNA follows: TGTGCCAGCAGCTTACAAGGGACAGGGGTTTTCGAGCAGTACTTC. Protein product: CASSLQGTGVFEQYF.

The table lists this clonotype with a few counts. The chain employs TRBV5-4 and TRBJ2-3; D remains ambiguous. The CDR3 spans 13 residues. V was cut by 4 bases and J by 2 bases, with 8 bases left in between. Germline V CDR1 and CDR2: SGHNT, YYREEE (reference sequence). In nucleotides, the CDR3 is TGTGCCAGCAGCACGTGGATCACAGATACGCAGTATTTT. Translated: CASSTWITDTQYF.